This passage covers 22 T cell receptor beta chains from one sample sequenced in a study of cytomegalovirus exposure and HLA in healthy donors. The PCR used 60 Vbeta and 13 Jbeta primers. TCRdb's table, derived via immunoSEQ multiplex PCR, lists solely in-frame clones and lacks some. The sample data list about 210,000 clones. Material for sequencing was PBMCs. Receptor source: a woman in her 30s in good health and CMV-seropositive.

The chain carries TRBV7-6 and TRBJ2-3; D uncertain. The CDR3 covers 21 residues. Germline V gene data show CDR1 as SGHVS and CDR2 as FNYEAQ. Trimming stripped 2 bases from V and 4 bases from J, with 31 bases between. The CDR3 loop reads CASSLTYLVTGGGVVADTQYF. DNA of the CDR3: TGTGCCAGCAGCTTAACGTACCTCGTCACGGGTGGTGGAGTTGTGGCAGATACGCAGTATTTT.

The chain carries TRBV14 and TRBJ2-1; 10 positions match TRBD2. Trimming removed 2 bases from V and 8 bases from J; junction bases left unmatched: 12. Germline V gives CDR1 SGHDN, CDR2 FVKESK. The CDR3 consists of 17 residues. CDR3 protein: CASSQLRTSGGVDEQFF. For the CDR3, the DNA is TGTGCCAGCAGCCAATTGAGGACTAGCGGAGGGGTGGATGAGCAGTTCTTC. Full variable domain (outside the CDR3, taken from reference TRBV14 and TRBJ2-1): EAGVTQFPSHSVIEKGQTVTLRCDPISGHDNLYWYRRVMGKEIKFLLHFVKESKQDESGMPNNRFLAERTGGTYSTLKVQPAELEDSGVYFCASSQLRTSGGVDEQFFGPGTRLTVL.

The V call is TRBV2, the J call TRBJ1-4; D is unresolved. The germline V gene encodes CDR1 SNHLY and CDR2 FYNNEI. The ends were cut back, 9 bases at V and 4 bases at J, with 15 bases in the middle. The CDR3 is made up of 14 amino acids. The DNA of the CDR3 is TGTGCCAGTAGCCCTATTCCAGTTAATGAAAAACTGTTTTTT. Amino acid sequence: CASSPIPVNEKLFF.

The chain carries TRBV19 and TRBJ2-5; D possibly corresponds to TRBD2 (6 bases). The CDR3 is 16 amino acids. V shed 5 bases and J shed 2 bases, with 18 bases lying between them. Germline V lookup: CDR1 LNHDA, CDR2 SQIVND (reference sequence). The CDR3 bases are TGTGCCAGTAGTCTCCTCACAGGTGGGACTCAAGAGACCCAGTACTTC. Translation: CASSLLTGGTQETQYF.

This chain uses TRBV2 with TRBJ1-1; 8 nucleotides agree with TRBD1. This CDR3 contains 14 residues. Germline V lookup: CDR1 SNHLY, CDR2 FYNNEI. The V segment lost 7 bases and the J segment 2 bases; nucleotides outside the gene matches: 6. The CDR3: CASTTGQGNTEAFF. The DNA for the CDR3 is TGTGCCAGCACAACAGGACAGGGCAACACTGAAGCTTTCTTT.

The chain has TRBV9 and TRBJ2-7; D is uncertain. This CDR3 has 14 amino acids. Trimming took off 2 bases at V and 0 bases at J, with 9 bases between the two ends. Germline CDR1 and CDR2: SGDLS and YYNGEE. CDR3 DNA: TGTGCCAGCAGCGTCGATCTGGCCTCCTACGAGCAGTACTTC. The encoded protein is CASSVDLASYEQYF.

V and J are TRBV5-8 and TRBJ2-1; D may be TRBD1 (5 bases). V was cut by 0 bases and J by 3 bases, with 7 bases left in between. The CDR3 consists of 14 residues. Germline assignment: CDR1 SGHTS and CDR2 YDEGEE. For the CDR3, the DNA is TGTGCCAGCAGCTTGGGACAGTTCTACAATGAGCAGTTCTTC. Residues: CASSLGQFYNEQFF.

J is TRBJ2-2 and V is TRBV5-4; 8 positions match TRBD1. V trimming: 4 bases; J trimming: 0 bases; junction bases outside the gene matches: 5. Germline assignment: CDR1 SGHNT and CDR2 YYREEE (reference sequence). CDR3 length: 16 amino acids. As DNA, the CDR3 is TGTGCCAGCAGCCTTCCGGGACAGGCGAACACCGGGGAGCTGTTTTTT. Translation: CASSLPGQANTGELFF. Full variable domain (outside the CDR3, taken from reference TRBV5-4 and TRBJ2-2): ETGVTQSPTHLIKTRGQQVTLRCSSQSGHNTVSWYQQALGQGPQFIFQYYREEENGRGNFPPRFSGLQFPNYSSELNVNALELDDSALYLCASSLPGQANTGELFFGEGSRLTVL.

This chain uses TRBV10-2 with TRBJ1-6, with D hard to call. Trimming removed 3 bases from V and 8 bases from J, with 11 bases in between. CDR1 and CDR2 from the germline V gene are WSHSY and SAAADI. The CDR3 consists of 14 residues. The CDR3 region is CASSDQAADSPLHF. CDR3 nucleotides: TGCGCCAGCAGTGACCAGGCAGCGGATTCACCCCTCCACTTT.

V usage is TRBV7-9 and J usage is TRBJ2-5, with TRBD2 identical over 10 bases. The germline V gene encodes CDR1 SEHNR and CDR2 FQNEAQ (reference sequence). V trimming: 5 bases; J trimming: 2 bases; junction bases outside the gene matches: 8. CDR3 length: 16 amino acids. The CDR3 loop reads CASSAQLAGIQETQYF. CDR3 bases: TGTGCCAGCAGCGCCCAACTAGCGGGGATACAAGAGACCCAGTACTTC. Full variable domain (remainder filled in from reference TRBV7-9 and TRBJ2-5): DTGVSQNPRHKITKRGQNVTFRCDPISEHNRLYWYRQTLGQGPEFLTYFQNEAQLEKSRLLSDRFSAERPKGSFSTLEIQRTEQGDSAMYLCASSAQLAGIQETQYFGPGTRLLVL.

Of note for this clone: Compared with germline, one end of the junction differs, possibly owing to a read error. The chain uses TRBV2 and TRBJ2-5, with 7 bases aligning to TRBD2. The CDR3 contains 15 residues. Germline V lookup: CDR1 SNHLY, CDR2 FYNNEI. The CDR3 DNA reads TGTGCCAGCAGCGAAGGACTAGGGAACCAAGAGACCCAGTACTTC. Protein sequence: CASSEGLGNQETQYF.

V and J are TRBV7-9 and TRBJ1-2; a possible D gene is TRBD1 (5 bases). Germline V gene data show CDR1 as SEHNR and CDR2 as FQNEAQ (reference sequence). CDR3 length equals 18 residues. The V end was cut by 1 base, the J end by 6 bases, with 24 bases between. The CDR3 DNA reads as TGTGCCAGCAGCTTAGGGTTCAAGGGGCCCTTAAGGGCAGATGGCTACACCTTC. Translated, it gives CASSLGFKGPLRADGYTF.

The chain uses TRBV7-9 and TRBJ1-2, with D possibly being TRBD1 (5 bases). The CDR3 runs 13 residues. Germline V gives CDR1 SEHNR, CDR2 FQNEAQ (reference sequence). The ends were cut back, 3 bases at V and 2 bases at J, with 7 bases in the middle. CDR3 amino acids: CASSLGGNYGYTF. Written as DNA, the CDR3 is TGTGCCAGCAGCTTGGGGGGAAACTATGGCTACACCTTC. The full variable domain, its missing parts supplied by reference TRBV7-9 and TRBJ1-2, is DTGVSQNPRHKITKRGQNVTFRCDPISEHNRLYWYRQTLGQGPEFLTYFQNEAQLEKSRLLSDRFSAERPKGSFSTLEIQRTEQGDSAMYLCASSLGGNYGYTFGSGTRLTVV.

V is TRBV2 and J is TRBJ2-7; 9 bases are a match to TRBD1. The CDR3 is 13 residues long. J lost 6 bases, V lost 8 bases, and 8 bases had no gene match. CDR1 SNHLY and CDR2 FYNNEI come from the germline V gene. In nucleotides, the CDR3 is TGTGCCAGCTTGGACAGGGGAGGAATCGAGCAGTACTTC. Translation: CASLDRGGIEQYF.

The V gene is TRBV19, the J gene TRBJ1-2; possibly TRBD1 for D (5 bases). This CDR3 region has 15 residues. Germline V gives CDR1 LNHDA, CDR2 SQIVND (reference sequence). V was trimmed by 5 bases and J by 0 bases, leaving 13 bases between them. The CDR3 reads CASSARGGSNYGYTF. DNA for the CDR3: TGTGCCAGTAGTGCCCGTGGGGGGTCTAACTATGGCTACACCTTC.

The chain recombines TRBV9 with TRBJ2-5, with TRBD2 matching over 9 bases. CDR1 and CDR2 from the germline V gene are SGDLS and YYNGEE. The V gene end was trimmed by 3 bases and the J gene end by 5 bases; junction bases not matched to a gene: 8. CDR3 length: 15 amino acids. CDR3 in DNA: TGTGCCAGCAGCGAGGCTGCGGGGGGGCCGGAGACCCAGTACTTC. Translation gives CASSEAAGGPETQYF.

The chain uses TRBV5-1 and TRBJ1-2; maybe TRBD1 (6 bases). The CDR3 consists of 17 residues. The V end lost 4 bases, the J end lost 8 bases, and 27 bases lay between the germline ends. Germline values: CDR1 SGHRS, CDR2 YFSETQ. The DNA for the CDR3 is TGCGCCAGCAGCCCTCCTACAGGGCCCTTGGGAGATGAGGGCTACACCTTC. The encoded protein is CASSPPTGPLGDEGYTF.

The chain links TRBV19 to TRBJ2-4, with 12 bases lining up with TRBD2. The germline V gene encodes CDR1 LNHDA and CDR2 SQIVND (reference sequence). CDR3 length: 19 residues. J gave up 1 base and V 2 bases, and 9 bases lay outside the gene matches. The CDR3 loop reads CASSISSGRALVAKNIQYF. Written as DNA, the CDR3 is TGTGCCAGTAGTATATCTAGCGGGAGGGCCCTCGTCGCCAAAAACATTCAGTACTTC.

Remarks on this clone: This sample includes further DNA sequences coding for the same CDR3. The chain combines TRBV5-1 with TRBJ2-7; a possible D gene is TRBD2 (6 bases). V was cut by 0 bases and J by 0 bases, with 10 bases left in between. This CDR3 is built from 15 residues. Germline V CDR1 and CDR2: SGHRS, YFSETQ. CDR3 sequence reads: CASSLVSGSSYEQYF. The CDR3 coding sequence is TGCGCCAGCAGCTTGGTTAGCGGTTCCTCCTACGAGCAGTACTTC.

This rearrangement joins TRBV6-1 to TRBJ2-7; tentatively, D is TRBD1 (5 bases). Germline assignment: CDR1 MNHNS and CDR2 SASEGT. V shed 1 base and J shed 4 bases, with 11 bases lying between them. The CDR3 spans 14 residues. For the CDR3, the DNA is TGTGCCAGCAGTGAAGAGGGGCCCTTTTACGAGCAGTACTTC. Protein sequence: CASSEEGPFYEQYF.

The rearrangement links TRBV10-1 to TRBJ1-1, with 8 bases aligning to TRBD1. This CDR3 contains 14 residues. V gave up 8 bases and J gave up 3 bases; unmatched junction bases: 8. Germline V gene data show CDR1 as WNHNN and CDR2 as SYGVQD (reference sequence). The CDR3, as DNA: TGCGCCAGCCGCCCAGGGGGCGCAGACACTGAAGCTTTCTTT. Translating it yields CASRPGGADTEAFF.

V is TRBV7-2 and J is TRBJ1-5; unclear D gene. Germline V lookup: CDR1 SGHTA, CDR2 FQGNSA. The CDR3 totals 15 residues. V was trimmed by 0 bases and J by 0 bases, leaving 6 bases between them. This chain's CDR3 is CASSLALNSNQPQHF. The CDR3 bases are TGTGCCAGCAGCTTAGCTTTAAATAGCAATCAGCCCCAGCATTTT.